These T cell receptor beta chains were read from a single sample in a study of long-term antiretroviral therapy in people with HIV. Profiling relied on immunoSEQ multiplex PCR, and the TCRdb table lists in-frame clones only, not all of them. Of roughly 25,000 clones in the sample, less than 85% are singletons; the top ten hold around 9.6%. Specimen: unsorted PBMCs, collected 2.3 years after starting antiretroviral therapy. The receptors originated from a middle-aged man with HIV. The CDR3 runs from the conserved cysteine through the conserved F or W. A D gene is named only where the DNA matches it firmly. Clone size appears in some rows only: once, few, many, or a class for an expanded clone.

clone size | J gene | V gene | D gene | CDR3 protein | CDR3 DNA
NA | TRBJ1-5 | TRBV27 | NA | CASSPGSNQPQHF | TGTGCCAGCAGTCCGGGATCCAATCAGCCCCAGCATTTT
NA | TRBJ1-1 | TRBV19 | NA | CASSIESQWEEAFF | TGTGCCAGTAGTATAGAGTCACAGTGGGAGGAAGCTTTCTTT
NA | TRBJ2-7 | TRBV18 | TRBD2 | CASSHGTSGSYQEQYF | TGTGCCAGCTCACACGGGACTAGCGGATCCTACCAGGAGCAGTACTTC
NA | TRBJ2-3 | TRBV4-2 | NA | CASSQDQKQGTDTQYF | TGTGCCAGCAGCCAAGATCAGAAACAAGGCACAGATACGCAGTATTTT
NA | TRBJ2-7 | TRBV9 | TRBD2 | CASSGLAENEQYF | TGTGCCAGCAGCGGACTAGCGGAAAACGAGCAGTACTTC
NA | TRBJ1-2 | TRBV5-1 | TRBD1 | CASSIRDRGVGYGYTF | TGCGCCAGCAGTATCCGGGACAGGGGAGTAGGCTATGGCTACACCTTC
NA | TRBJ2-7 | TRBV5-6 | TRBD2 | CASSGGLAGGYEQYF | TGTGCCAGCAGCGGGGGACTAGCGGGGGGGTACGAGCAGTACTTC
NA | TRBJ1-4 | TRBV6-5 | NA | CASSYAQENEKLFF | TGTGCCAGCAGTTACGCCCAGGAAAATGAAAAACTGTTTTTT
NA | TRBJ2-1 | TRBV19 | NA | CASSIDSRGSSYNEQFF | TGTGCCAGTAGTATAGACAGTCGGGGTAGCTCCTACAATGAGCAGTTCTTC
NA | TRBJ1-1 | TRBV6-5 | NA | CASSYSARNTEAFF | TGTGCCAGCAGTTACTCAGCCAGGAACACTGAAGCTTTCTTT
NA | TRBJ1-1 | TRBV27 | TRBD1 | CASSLQTGVNTEAFF | TGTGCCAGCAGTCTTCAAACAGGGGTGAACACTGAAGCTTTCTTT
once | TRBJ2-1 | TRBV7-8 | TRBD2 | CASSKGLAGAPGNEQFF | TGTGCCAGCAGCAAGGGACTAGCGGGGGCCCCGGGCAATGAGCAGTTCTTC
NA | TRBJ2-3 | TRBV27 | TRBD2 | CASGLAGLPGGTDTQYF | TGTGCCAGCGGCCTAGCGGGATTGCCGGGGGGCACAGATACGCAGTATTTT
NA | TRBJ2-7 | TRBV12-5 | TRBD1 | CASGPLEGAGEQYF | TGTGCTAGTGGTCCACTCGAGGGGGCAGGGGAGCAGTACTTC
NA | TRBJ2-7 | TRBV7-9 | NA | CASSPVYEQYF | TGTGCCAGCAGCCCAGTGTACGAGCAGTACTTC
NA | TRBJ2-2 | TRBV7-8 | TRBD2 | CASSPSGTVLTGELFF | TGTGCCAGCAGCCCCAGCGGGACGGTGCTCACCGGGGAGCTGTTTTTT
NA | TRBJ2-7 | TRBV5-1 | NA | CASSLGTASSYEQYF | TGCGCCAGCAGCTTGGGGACAGCGAGCTCCTACGAGCAGTACTTC
NA | TRBJ1-1 | TRBV6-5 | NA | CASSYSSAGEAFF | TGTGCCAGCAGTTACTCATCAGCGGGTGAAGCTTTCTTT
few | TRBJ1-6 | TRBV4-2 | NA | CASSQEVFGSPLHF | TGTGCCAGCAGCCAAGAGGTTTTCGGATCACCCCTCCACTTT
few | TRBJ1-2 | TRBV7-9 | NA | CASSFSMRGKDGYTF | TGTGCCAGCAGCTTTAGTATGAGGGGCAAAGATGGCTACACCTTC
NA | TRBJ2-1 | TRBV27 | TRBD2 | CASSFGGWGYNEQFF | TGTGCCAGCTCTTTCGGGGGGTGGGGCTACAATGAGCAGTTCTTC
NA | TRBJ2-2 | TRBV9 | TRBD2 | CASSVGVSGANTGELFF | TGTGCCAGCAGCGTAGGGGTTAGCGGGGCTAACACCGGGGAGCTGTTTTTT
NA | TRBJ2-6 | TRBV5-5 | NA | CASSFRLSSGANVLTF | TGTGCCAGCAGCTTCAGGTTATCCTCTGGGGCCAACGTCCTGACTTTC
NA | TRBJ1-1 | TRBV29-1 | NA | CSVLFFQSRGNTEAFF | TGCAGCGTCCTCTTTTTTCAATCCAGGGGAAACACTGAAGCTTTCTTT
NA | TRBJ2-1 | TRBV7-9 | TRBD1 | CASSSGQSNEQFF | TGTGCCAGCAGCTCGGGACAGAGCAATGAGCAGTTCTTC
NA | TRBJ2-3 | TRBV6-5 | NA | CASSSDLGLDTQYF | TGTGCCAGCAGTTCAGACTTGGGCTTGGATACGCAGTATTTT
NA | TRBJ2-5 | TRBV29-1 | NA | CSVELLETQYF | TGCAGCGTTGAATTACTCGAGACCCAGTACTTC
once | TRBJ2-1 | TRBV19 | TRBD2 | CASTRLAGGSYNEQFF | TGTGCCAGTACCAGACTAGCGGGGGGCTCCTACAATGAGCAGTTCTTC
NA | TRBJ1-2 | TRBV13 | TRBD1 | CASSLGRGTGLNYGYTF | TGTGCCAGCAGCTTAGGAAGGGGGACAGGTCTTAACTATGGCTACACCTTC
NA | TRBJ1-5 | TRBV19 | NA | CASSVEQGYQPQHF | TGTGCCAGTAGTGTCGAACAGGGATATCAGCCCCAGCATTTT
once | TRBJ2-5 | TRBV6-5 | TRBD2 | CASSYSPRGEGETQYF | TGTGCCAGCAGTTACTCGCCTCGCGGGGAGGGAGAGACCCAGTACTTC
NA | TRBJ1-3 | TRBV6-5 | NA | CASSWGPRESGNTIYF | TGTGCCAGCAGTTGGGGACCGCGCGAATCTGGAAACACCATATATTTT
NA | TRBJ2-1 | TRBV27 | NA | CASSLLAGLGGNEQFF | TGTGCCAGCAGTTTGCTCGCTGGATTGGGTGGCAATGAGCAGTTCTTC
NA | TRBJ2-3 | TRBV30 | NA | CAWSRGDSSTDTQYF | TGTGCCTGGAGTCGGGGGGACAGTAGCACAGATACGCAGTATTTT
few | TRBJ1-4 | TRBV19 | NA | CASSIRQFNEKLFF | TGTGCCAGTAGTATACGTCAGTTTAATGAAAAACTGTTTTTT
NA | TRBJ1-5 | TRBV19 | NA | CASSPVHFSNQPQHF | TGTGCCAGTAGTCCGGTCCATTTTAGCAATCAGCCCCAGCATTTT
NA | TRBJ2-7 | TRBV28 | NA | CASSGGGTGPHEQYF | TGTGCCAGCAGTGGGGGGGGAACAGGGCCCCACGAGCAGTACTTC
NA | TRBJ2-5 | TRBV7-9 | NA | CASSLATGLETQYF | TGTGCCAGCAGCTTAGCGACGGGGTTGGAGACCCAGTACTTC
NA | TRBJ2-3 | TRBV2 | NA | CASKSVADTQYF | TGTGCCAGCAAGTCGGTCGCGGATACGCAGTATTTT
NA | TRBJ1-1 | TRBV19 | TRBD1 | CASSDGQGNTEAFF | TGTGCCAGTAGTGACGGACAGGGCAACACTGAAGCTTTCTTT
NA | TRBJ2-3 | TRBV29-1 | NA | CSVATQGGGPSDTQYF | TGCAGCGTTGCTACACAAGGGGGAGGGCCCTCAGATACGCAGTATTTT
NA | TRBJ2-5 | TRBV7-9 | TRBD1 | CASSFRQGGETQYF | TGTGCCAGCAGCTTCAGACAGGGGGGTGAGACCCAGTACTTC
few | TRBJ1-5 | TRBV7-2 | NA | CASSLSNRPTYQPQHF | TGTGCCAGCAGCTTATCAAACAGGCCAACCTATCAGCCCCAGCATTTT
NA | TRBJ1-6 | TRBV5-1 | NA | CASSLRGDRNSPLHF | TGCGCCAGCAGCTTGAGAGGTGACCGAAATTCACCCCTCCACTTT
NA | TRBJ1-1 | TRBV19 | TRBD1 | CASSIQTGRTEAFF | TGTGCCAGTAGTATCCAGACAGGGAGGACTGAAGCTTTCTTT
NA | TRBJ1-3 | TRBV11-2 | NA | CASSPSIRLSGNTIYF | TGTGCCAGCAGCCCCTCCATTCGGCTTTCTGGAAACACCATATATTTT
once | TRBJ1-4 | TRBV7-9 | NA | CASSHPSPTVATNEKLFF | TGTGCCAGCAGCCACCCCAGCCCGACAGTAGCAACTAATGAAAAACTGTTTTTT